This passage covers 10 T cell receptor beta chains from one sample sequenced in a study of CXCR3 chemokines and chemotherapy response in bladder cancer. TCRdb reprocessed the PCR reads with MiXCR, giving one entry per CDR3 protein. The sample yields approximately 12,000 distinct CDR3 sequences, around 11% seen once. This specimen was collected from a patient whose treatment included neoadjuvant chemotherapy. The receptors come from a human donor with bladder cancer that did not respond to neoadjuvant chemotherapy.

This clonotype is medium-sized within its sample. This chain links TRBV7-9 with TRBJ1-4; weak D call: TRBD1 (5 bases). The CDR3 loop spans 12 amino acids. Between the trimmed V and J ends, which lost 5 bases and 10 bases, there was a span of 11 bases. Germline CDR1 reads SEHNR; CDR2 reads FQNEAQ (reference sequence). CDR3 nucleotide sequence: TGTGCCAGCAGCCCGTGGGGGGGAAAACTGTTTTTT. Translated, it gives CASSPWGGKLFF.

For this clonotype: This likely stems from a read error, as it lies one base from a far larger clone. The J gene is TRBJ2-1, the V gene TRBV6-2 or TRBV6-3; perhaps D is TRBD1 or TRBD2 (5 bases each). Germline CDR1 is MNHEY and CDR2 is SVGEGT. This CDR3 is 12 amino acids long. The DNA for the CDR3 is TGTGCCAGCTGTTACTCGGGGACCACCGGGTACTTC. As protein: CASCYSGTTGYF.

This clonotype was found many times. The CDR3: CASSSPDRGLNNEQFF. CDR3 bases: TGTGCCAGCAGTTCGCCGGACAGGGGGCTAAACAATGAGCAGTTCTTC. The J gene is TRBJ2-1, the V gene TRBV6-6, with TRBD1 matching over 11 bases. This CDR3 is 16 amino acids long. The V and J ends lost 4 bases and 5 bases, in that order; junction bases with no gene match: 7. In germline, CDR1 is MNHNY, CDR2 SVGAGI (reference sequence).

This clonotype was counted at least ten times. The V and J genes are TRBV6-2 or TRBV6-3 and TRBJ1-1, with 8 bases identical to TRBD1. V was clipped by 5 bases and J by 6 bases; unmatched bases: 8. In germline, CDR1 is MNHEY, CDR2 SVGEGT. The CDR3 extends over 14 amino acids. The CDR3 reads CASSPPGGDAEAFF. The DNA for the CDR3 is TGTGCCAGCAGTCCTCCAGGGGGCGACGCTGAAGCTTTCTTT.

By sample fraction, this clonotype is medium-sized. The chain combines TRBV7-2 with TRBJ2-4; 7 bases are a match to TRBD1. This CDR3 is 14 amino acids long. CDR1 and CDR2 (germline): SGHTA, FQGNSA. Trimming at V came to 5 bases and at J to 9 bases, leaving 10 bases not matched to a gene. The CDR3 reads CASSPRGQGGIQYF. DNA of the CDR3: TGTGCCAGCAGCCCGAGGGGGCAGGGCGGCATTCAGTACTTC.

This clonotype was picked up a small number of times. The gene calls are TRBV28 and TRBJ1-2, with D possibly matching TRBD1 (5 bases). From germline, CDR1 is MDHEN and CDR2 SYDVKM. The CDR3 is made up of 15 amino acids. Deletions cut 5 bases from V and 4 bases from J, with 17 bases between. DNA of the CDR3: TGTGCCAGCAGTAATGCTGGGGGGTATGGCTATGGCTACACCTTC. Its translation is CASSNAGGYGYGYTF.

This clonotype was recorded at least ten times. CDR3 DNA: TGTGCCAGCAGACCACGGAGCAATGAAAAACTGTTTTTT. Translation gives CASRPRSNEKLFF. V is TRBV27 and J is TRBJ1-4, with unresolved D. V shed 6 bases and J shed 5 bases, with 10 bases lying between them. The germline CDR1 and CDR2 sequences are MNHEY and SMNVEV (reference sequence). The CDR3 has 13 amino acids.

The table lists this clonotype with many counts. The chain uses TRBV6-5 and TRBJ1-1; a possible D gene is TRBD1 (6 bases). V lost 6 bases and J 2 bases, leaving 16 bases between the germline ends. Germline CDR1 MNHEY, CDR2 SVGAGI. This CDR3 is 15 amino acids long. The DNA of the CDR3 is TGTGCCAGCAGGCTTTTCGGGACACCTAACACTGAAGCTTTCTTT. This encodes CASRLFGTPNTEAFF.

In this sample, this clonotype turned up many times. The chain combines TRBV5-6 with TRBJ2-1; possibly TRBD1 for D (5 bases). The germline V gene encodes CDR1 SGHDT and CDR2 YYEEEE. CDR3 length: 14 residues. V dropped 2 bases and J dropped 8 bases, with 14 bases sitting between them. CDR3 sequence reads: CASSLRPRVDEQFF. In DNA form, the CDR3 reads TGTGCCAGCAGCTTAAGACCCAGGGTCGATGAGCAGTTCTTC.

At least ten counts were recorded for this clonotype. The V call is TRBV27, the J call TRBJ1-4; D remains ambiguous. V was cut by 8 bases and J by 8 bases, with 12 bases left in between. Germline loops: CDR1 MNHEY, CDR2 SMNVEV (reference sequence). This CDR3 region has 12 residues. This CDR3 is CASGRVHEKLFF. The CDR3 DNA sequence: TGTGCCAGCGGTAGGGTACACGAAAAACTGTTTTTT.